The 29 T cell receptor beta chains in this list originate from one sample, sequenced in a study of cytomegalovirus exposure and HLA in healthy donors. 13 Jbeta primers and 60 Vbeta primers were used for the PCR. Profiling relied on immunoSEQ multiplex PCR, and the TCRdb table lists in-frame clones only, not all of them. This table lists 100,000 to 150,000 clones. The sample was PBMCs. These receptor sequences come from a man aged 18 to 29 in good health and CMV-seronegative.

The rearrangement links TRBV27 to TRBJ1-1; a possible D gene is TRBD1 (5 bases). The CDR3 consists of 14 residues. Germline lookup yields CDR1 MNHEY and CDR2 SMNVEV (reference sequence). V was shortened by 1 base and J by 5 bases, with 11 bases between the two germline ends. CDR3 nucleotides: TGTGCCAGCAGTTTATGGGCGGACAATACTGAAGCTTTCTTT. Translation: CASSLWADNTEAFF.

As for this clone: One end of the junction fails to match germline, which may point to a read error. The chain is built from TRBV6-1 and TRBJ1-2, with TRBD1 matching over 8 bases. Germline V CDR1 and CDR2: MNHNS, SASEGT. The CDR3 totals 14 residues. This CDR3 reads CASSQAADRAGYTF. CDR3 in DNA: TGTGCCAGCAGTCAAGCTGCGGACAGGGCGGGCTACACCTTC.

The rearrangement joins TRBV28 to TRBJ1-1; D is uncertain. The germline V gene has CDR1 MDHEN and CDR2 SYDVKM. Trimming removed 2 bases from V and 1 base from J, with 5 bases in between. CDR3 size: 13 residues. Here the CDR3 reads CASSLGRNTEAFF. As DNA, the CDR3 is TGTGCCAGCAGTTTAGGGCGGAACACTGAAGCTTTCTTT.

This chain links TRBV4-2 with TRBJ1-1, with 8 bases matching TRBD1. V gave up 0 bases and J gave up 1 base; unmatched junction bases: 1. Germline-derived CDR1 and CDR2 are LGHNA and YNFKEQ. The CDR3 loop spans 15 amino acids. The DNA of the CDR3 is TGTGCCAGCAGCCAAGAGACAGGGGCGAACACTGAAGCTTTCTTT. This translates into CASSQETGANTEAFF.

The chain has TRBV7-3 and TRBJ2-7, with 14 nucleotides matching TRBD2. V was pared by 5 bases and J by 12 bases, with 18 bases of the junction left unmatched. This CDR3 comprises 17 residues. Germline V gene data show CDR1 as SGHTA and CDR2 as FQGTGA. CDR3 in DNA: TGTGCCAGCAGCCCCCGAAGCAGCGGGACTAGCGGGAGACGGTTGTACTTC. It is translated as CASSPRSSGTSGRRLYF.

The chain links TRBV2 to TRBJ2-3, with D maybe TRBD2 (5 bases). The ends were cut back, 3 bases at V and 1 base at J, with 8 bases in the middle. The CDR3 loop spans 14 amino acids. CDR1 is SNHLY, CDR2 FYNNEI, per germline. CDR3 nucleotides: TGTGCCAGCAGTGAGAGGGCGGGCACAGATACGCAGTATTTT. This translates into CASSERAGTDTQYF.

This rearrangement joins TRBV10-3 to TRBJ2-2, with D possibly TRBD1 on 5 matching bases. V was pared by 3 bases and J by 1 base, with 9 bases between. This CDR3 comprises 15 residues. Germline V gene data show CDR1 as ENHRY and CDR2 as SYGVKD. CDR3 bases: TGTGCCATCAGTGAATGGACAATGAACACCGGGGAGCTGTTTTTT. Residues: CAISEWTMNTGELFF.

V gene TRBV13 combines with J gene TRBJ2-2, with TRBD1 as a possible D gene (5 bases). The CDR3 consists of 18 residues. The V gene lost 0 bases and the J gene lost 2 bases, with 16 bases spanning the gap. Germline V CDR1 and CDR2: PRHDT, FYEKMQ (reference sequence). The CDR3 region has the DNA TGTGCCAGCAGCTTAGGGCCGTTAAGGGGATTAAACACCGGGGAGCTGTTTTTT. Translation: CASSLGPLRGLNTGELFF.

The V gene is TRBV2, the J gene TRBJ2-1, with no clear D. The CDR3 contains 15 residues. The germline V and J ends were trimmed by 5 bases and 6 bases, with 17 bases remaining between them. Germline V gene sequence: CDR1 SNHLY, CDR2 FYNNEI. CDR3 nucleotide sequence: TGTGCCAGCAGTTTCGAAGGTGCGACATCCAATGAGCAGTTCTTC. Translation: CASSFEGATSNEQFF.

The chain links TRBV2 to TRBJ2-7, with D possibly matching TRBD1 (6 bases). CDR1 SNHLY and CDR2 FYNNEI come from the germline V gene. Trimming shortened V by 8 bases and J by 2 bases, and 13 bases separated the two germline ends. CDR3 length equals 13 residues. The CDR3 sequence is CASPGRGTYEQYF. The CDR3, as DNA: TGTGCCAGCCCGGGCAGGGGAACCTACGAGCAGTACTTC.

The J gene is TRBJ1-1, the V gene TRBV6-1, with D uncertain. The CDR3 sequence is 14 residues long. Looked up from germline, CDR1 is MNHNS and CDR2 is SASEGT. The germline V and J ends were trimmed by 4 bases and 2 bases, with 11 bases remaining between them. CDR3 sequence (DNA): TGTGCCAGCAGTGGAGGGTTTCTCAACACTGAAGCTTTCTTT. This encodes CASSGGFLNTEAFF.

The chain uses TRBV2 and TRBJ2-2, with 9 bases fitting TRBD1. V was pared by 5 bases and J by 4 bases, with 8 bases of the junction left unmatched. Germline V gene sequence: CDR1 SNHLY, CDR2 FYNNEI. This CDR3 has 16 residues. The CDR3 spells CASSTGTGRGTGELFF. The CDR3 nucleotides are TGTGCCAGCAGTACCGGGACAGGGCGTGGCACCGGGGAGCTGTTTTTT.

This chain joins TRBV19 and TRBJ1-1; D unclear. Germline CDR1 LNHDA, CDR2 SQIVND (reference sequence). Trimming removed 3 bases at V and 2 bases at J, with 7 bases between. The CDR3 loop spans 13 amino acids. The CDR3 region has the DNA TGTGCCAGTAGTATTGGTACTAACACTGAAGCTTTCTTT. It is translated as CASSIGTNTEAFF. The full variable domain, its missing parts supplied by reference TRBV19 and TRBJ1-1, is DGGITQSPKYLFRKEGQNVTLSCEQNLNHDAMYWYRQDPGQGLRLIYYSQIVNDFQKGDIAEGYSVSREKKESFPLTVTSAQKNPTAFYLCASSIGTNTEAFFGQGTRLTVV.

The genes are TRBV7-9 and TRBJ2-1; 7 nucleotides agree with TRBD2. This CDR3 comprises 13 residues. V shed 5 bases, J shed 9 bases, and the junction held 7 bases outside the gene matches. Germline CDR1 is SEHNR and CDR2 is FQNEAQ (reference sequence). This chain's CDR3 is CASSGRLAAEQFF. The CDR3 DNA reads as TGTGCCAGCAGCGGAAGACTAGCTGCTGAGCAGTTCTTC.

The chain uses TRBV7-9 and TRBJ2-7, with D possibly being TRBD2 (6 bases). V was shortened by 6 bases and J by 7 bases, with 22 bases between the two germline ends. Per the germline V gene, CDR1 is SEHNR and CDR2 is FQNEAQ (reference sequence). This CDR3 is 15 amino acids long. The CDR3 sequence: CASRESGFELREQYF. The DNA for the CDR3 is TGTGCCAGCAGAGAAAGCGGGTTCGAACTCCGGGAGCAGTACTTC. The complete variable domain, with remaining parts taken from reference TRBV7-9 and TRBJ2-7, reads DTGVSQNPRHKITKRGQNVTFRCDPISEHNRLYWYRQTLGQGPEFLTYFQNEAQLEKSRLLSDRFSAERPKGSFSTLEIQRTEQGDSAMYLCASRESGFELREQYFGPGTRLTVT.

This chain connects TRBV4-3 to TRBJ2-3; 7 nucleotides align to TRBD2. CDR3 length: 18 residues. CDR1 is LGHNA, CDR2 YSLEER, per germline. V lost 0 bases, J lost 5 bases, and 14 bases stayed unmatched. CDR3 sequence reads: CASSQDLLAVLTRDTQYF. The CDR3 nucleotides read TGCGCCAGCAGCCAAGATCTCCTAGCGGTACTAACCCGAGATACGCAGTATTTT.

The chain joins TRBV18 to TRBJ1-4; 9 bases align to TRBD1. V dropped 2 bases and J dropped 2; count of bases not matched to a gene: 3. Germline V lookup: CDR1 KGHSH, CDR2 LQKENI. The CDR3 extends over 16 amino acids. This CDR3 is CASSPYRGHTNEKLFF. CDR3 DNA sequence: TGTGCCAGCTCACCATACAGGGGGCATACTAATGAAAAACTGTTTTTT.

This sequence joins TRBV29-1 and TRBJ2-4; D is perhaps TRBD1 (5 bases). This CDR3 contains 13 residues. Looked up from germline, CDR1 is SQVTM and CDR2 is ANQGSEA. V shed 6 bases and J shed 0 bases, with 9 bases lying between them. CDR3 DNA: TGCAGCGTAGGGGCTCTAGCCAAAAACATTCAGTACTTC. Amino acid sequence: CSVGALAKNIQYF.

J is TRBJ1-1 and V is TRBV27, with 8 positions matching TRBD1. The V segment lost 5 bases and the J segment 1 base; nucleotides outside the gene matches: 9. Germline CDR1 is MNHEY and CDR2 is SMNVEV (reference sequence). This CDR3 spans 16 amino acids. CDR3 sequence (DNA): TGTGCCAGCAGTCCCGCCGGACAGGGATGGAACACTGAAGCTTTCTTT. Residues: CASSPAGQGWNTEAFF.

The CDR3 DNA reads TGCGCCAGCAGCCCCGGGACAGGGGGAGAGGGCACTGAAGCTTTCTTT. Translation gives CASSPGTGGEGTEAFF. The chain couples TRBV5-1 to TRBJ1-1, with 11 bases identical to TRBD1. This CDR3 comprises 16 residues. From germline, CDR1 is SGHRS and CDR2 YFSETQ. The junction had 9 bases not matched to a gene; V was cut back by 4 bases and J by 4 bases.

This rearrangement joins TRBV19 to TRBJ1-2; 12 bases are a match to TRBD1. V trimming: 8 bases; J trimming: 4 bases; junction bases outside the gene matches: 8. This CDR3 region has 15 residues. Germline V gene sequence: CDR1 LNHDA, CDR2 SQIVND (reference sequence). The CDR3 DNA follows: TGTGCCAGTCGGGACAGGGGGCGCAGAAGCTATGGCTACACCTTC. It specifies CASRDRGRRSYGYTF. Supplemented by reference TRBV19 and TRBJ1-2, the full variable domain reads DGGITQSPKYLFRKEGQNVTLSCEQNLNHDAMYWYRQDPGQGLRLIYYSQIVNDFQKGDIAEGYSVSREKKESFPLTVTSAQKNPTAFYLCASRDRGRRSYGYTFGSGTRLTVV.

The chain carries TRBV5-1 and TRBJ2-3; 12 bases agree with TRBD2. CDR3 size: 17 residues. Per the germline V gene, CDR1 is SGHRS and CDR2 is YFSETQ. The ends lost 5 bases at V and 2 bases at J; junction bases unmatched: 9. The DNA of the CDR3 is TGCGCCAGCAGACTCTCGCGACTAGCGGGGGACACAGATACGCAGTATTTT. Translating it yields CASRLSRLAGDTDTQYF.

This chain connects TRBV9 to TRBJ2-2, with D perhaps TRBD1 (5 bases). The CDR3 has 13 residues. Trimming pared 0 bases from V and 6 bases from J, leaving 6 bases between. Germline assignment: CDR1 SGDLS and CDR2 YYNGEE. The CDR3 region has the DNA TGTGCCAGCAGCGTAGGGGGCCCCGGGGAGCTGTTTTTT. Protein sequence: CASSVGGPGELFF.

This chain links TRBV28 with TRBJ2-3; TRBD2 agrees at 8 bases. Germline CDR1 and CDR2: MDHEN and SYDVKM. V lost 6 bases and J lost 4; bases outside the gene matches: 15. The CDR3 is 17 amino acids. The CDR3 loop is CASRPGLGKGDADTQYF. The CDR3 DNA is TGTGCCAGCAGGCCGGGACTAGGGAAGGGCGATGCAGATACGCAGTATTTT.

The rearrangement links TRBV28 to TRBJ2-7; TRBD1 agrees at 8 bases. Germline V gene sequence: CDR1 MDHEN, CDR2 SYDVKM. The CDR3 totals 15 residues. Trimming took 6 bases from V and 3 from J; bases not matched to a gene: 10. CDR3 sequence (DNA): TGTGCCAGCAGCCCACAAACAGGGGGACACTACGAGCAGTACTTC. Protein sequence: CASSPQTGGHYEQYF.

The chain carries TRBV18 and TRBJ2-7; D is ambiguous. Germline V lookup: CDR1 KGHSH, CDR2 LQKENI. This CDR3 is built from 13 residues. V gave up 6 bases and J gave up 1 base, with 10 bases separating them. Here the CDR3 reads CASSPTSSYEQYF. The CDR3 DNA reads as TGTGCCAGCTCCCCAACAAGTTCCTACGAGCAGTACTTC.

V gene TRBV27 combines with J gene TRBJ2-5; 8 nucleotides line up with TRBD2. V lost 3 bases to trimming and J lost 1 base; unmatched junction nucleotides: 4. This CDR3 spans 15 amino acids. The germline CDR1 and CDR2 sequences are MNHEY and SMNVEV (reference sequence). Here the CDR3 reads CASSFLAGSQETQYF. In nucleotides, the CDR3 is TGTGCCAGCAGTTTTTTAGCGGGAAGCCAAGAGACCCAGTACTTC.

The V call is TRBV28, the J call TRBJ1-5; a possible D gene is TRBD1 (6 bases). The CDR3 has 12 amino acids. Germline CDR1 and CDR2: MDHEN and SYDVKM. Trimming took 6 bases from V and 6 from J, leaving 9 bases between them. CDR3: CASRYRVQPQHF. The CDR3, as DNA: TGTGCCAGCAGGTACAGGGTTCAGCCCCAGCATTTT. The whole variable domain, remainder taken from reference TRBV28 and TRBJ1-5, is DVKVTQSSRYLVKRTGEKVFLECVQDMDHENMFWYRQDPGLGLRLIYFSYDVKMKEKGDIPEGYSVSREKKERFSLILESASTNQTSMYLCASRYRVQPQHFGDGTRLSIL.

The J gene is TRBJ1-1, the V gene TRBV7-9; tentatively, D is TRBD1 (6 bases). The V and J ends lost 1 base and 7 bases respectively, with 13 bases between them. Germline lookup yields CDR1 SEHNR and CDR2 FQNEAQ (reference sequence). The CDR3 contains 14 residues. The CDR3 spells CASSLVRTGIEAFF. CDR3 in DNA: TGTGCCAGCAGCTTAGTTCGAACAGGGATTGAAGCTTTCTTT. The complete variable domain, with remaining parts taken from reference TRBV7-9 and TRBJ1-1, reads DTGVSQNPRHKITKRGQNVTFRCDPISEHNRLYWYRQTLGQGPEFLTYFQNEAQLEKSRLLSDRFSAERPKGSFSTLEIQRTEQGDSAMYLCASSLVRTGIEAFFGQGTRLTVV.